The entry below describes one TCR beta chain. Its antigen remains unidentified. Template switching with 5'RACE generated the TCR cDNA and added a universal primer site and UMIs. TCRdb re-analysed the 5' RACE reads in MiXCR, keeping a single row per CDR3 protein. The data show around 400,000 distinct CDR3 sequences, with 9.5% to 13% seen just once and around 19% held by the top ten. The CDR3 covers 14 residues. CDR1 LNHDA and CDR2 SQIVND come from the germline V gene (reference sequence). With V trimmed by 10 bases and J by 6 bases, 11 bases remained unmatched. This entry comes from a study of T cells after yellow fever vaccination. Study summary: Preparing low-cell-number fractions relied on SMART-Seq v4 Ultra Low Input.

Findings and caveats of the study: The booster saw the reappearance of most primary-vaccination clones (approximately 96% CD4, less than 90% CD8).

This chain links TRBV19 with TRBJ1-1; 10 nucleotides line up with TRBD1. The sequence derives from a man younger than 35 who received the YFV17D yellow fever vaccine. The sequenced sample was PBMCs, obtained on the day of the first yellow fever vaccination. In DNA form, the CDR3 reads TGTGCCACTCGTCCCGGGACAGGGGCGGCTGAAGCTTTCTTT. Residues: CATRPGTGAAEAFF.